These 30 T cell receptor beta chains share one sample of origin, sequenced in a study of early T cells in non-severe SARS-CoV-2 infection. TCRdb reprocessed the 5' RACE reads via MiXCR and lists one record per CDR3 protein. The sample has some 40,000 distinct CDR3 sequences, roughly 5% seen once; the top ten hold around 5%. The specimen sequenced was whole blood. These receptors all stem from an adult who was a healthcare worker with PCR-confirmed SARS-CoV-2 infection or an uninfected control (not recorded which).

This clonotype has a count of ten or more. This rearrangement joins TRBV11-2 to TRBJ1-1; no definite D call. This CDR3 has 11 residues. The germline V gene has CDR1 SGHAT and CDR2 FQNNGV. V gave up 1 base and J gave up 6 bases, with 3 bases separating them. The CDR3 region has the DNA TGTGCCAGCAGCTTAGGCGCTGAAGCTTTCTTT. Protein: CASSLGAEAFF.

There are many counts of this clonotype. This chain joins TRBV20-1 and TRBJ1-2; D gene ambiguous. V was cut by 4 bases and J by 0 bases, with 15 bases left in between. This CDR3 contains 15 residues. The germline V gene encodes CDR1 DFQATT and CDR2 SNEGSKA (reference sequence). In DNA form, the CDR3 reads TGCAGTGCTAAACGAACGAGGCAAGCTAACTATGGCTACACCTTC. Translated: CSAKRTRQANYGYTF.

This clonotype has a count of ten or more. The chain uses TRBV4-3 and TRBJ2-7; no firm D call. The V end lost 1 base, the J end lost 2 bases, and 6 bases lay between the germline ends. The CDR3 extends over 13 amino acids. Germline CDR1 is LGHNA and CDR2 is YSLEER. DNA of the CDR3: TGCGCCAGCAGCCAAGCTGAAGCCTACGAGCAGTACTTC. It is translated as CASSQAEAYEQYF.

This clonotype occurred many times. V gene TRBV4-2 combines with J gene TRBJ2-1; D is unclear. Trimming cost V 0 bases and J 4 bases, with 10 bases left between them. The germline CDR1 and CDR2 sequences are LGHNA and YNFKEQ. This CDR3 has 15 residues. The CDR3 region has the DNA TGTGCCAGCAGCCAAGAAATGGAGCCGTACAATGAGCAGTTCTTC. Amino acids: CASSQEMEPYNEQFF.

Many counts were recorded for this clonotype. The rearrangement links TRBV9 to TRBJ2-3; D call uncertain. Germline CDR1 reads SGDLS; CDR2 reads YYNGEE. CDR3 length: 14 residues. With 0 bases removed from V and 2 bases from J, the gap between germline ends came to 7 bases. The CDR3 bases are TGTGCCAGCAGCGTAGAGCGAGACACAGATACGCAGTATTTT. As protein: CASSVERDTDTQYF.

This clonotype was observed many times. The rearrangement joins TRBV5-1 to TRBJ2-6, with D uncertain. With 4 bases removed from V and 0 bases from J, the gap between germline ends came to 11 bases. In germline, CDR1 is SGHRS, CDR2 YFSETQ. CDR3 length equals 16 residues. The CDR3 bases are TGCGCCAGCAGCACGGACGGCAGCTCTGGGGCCAACGTCCTGACTTTC. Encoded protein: CASSTDGSSGANVLTF.

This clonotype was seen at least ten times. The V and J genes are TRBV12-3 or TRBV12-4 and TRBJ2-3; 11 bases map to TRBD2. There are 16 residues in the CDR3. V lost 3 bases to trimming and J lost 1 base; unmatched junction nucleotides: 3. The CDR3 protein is CASSLGLAVGTDTQYF. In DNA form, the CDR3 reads TGTGCCAGCAGTTTGGGACTAGCGGTAGGCACAGATACGCAGTATTTT.

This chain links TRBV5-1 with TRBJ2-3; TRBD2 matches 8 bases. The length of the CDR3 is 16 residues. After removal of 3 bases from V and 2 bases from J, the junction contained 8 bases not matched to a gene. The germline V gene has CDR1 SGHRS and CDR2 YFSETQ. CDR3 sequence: CASSSASGSLTDTQYF. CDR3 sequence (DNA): TGCGCCAGCAGCTCCGCTAGCGGGTCCCTCACAGATACGCAGTATTTT.

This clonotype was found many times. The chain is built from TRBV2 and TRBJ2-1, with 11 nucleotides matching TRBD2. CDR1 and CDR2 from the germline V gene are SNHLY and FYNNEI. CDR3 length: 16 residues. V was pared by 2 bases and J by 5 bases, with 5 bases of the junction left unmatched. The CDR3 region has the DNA TGTGCCAGCAGTGAAAGGAGACTAGCGGGGAACAATGAGCAGTTCTTC. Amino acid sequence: CASSERRLAGNNEQFF.

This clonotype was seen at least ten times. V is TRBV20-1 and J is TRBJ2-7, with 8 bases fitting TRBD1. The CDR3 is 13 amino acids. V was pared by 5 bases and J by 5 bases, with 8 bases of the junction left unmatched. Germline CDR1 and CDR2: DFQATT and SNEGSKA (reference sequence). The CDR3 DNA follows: TGCAGTGCTCCCTCCTCCAGGGGGCACGAGCAGTACTTC. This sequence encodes CSAPSSRGHEQYF.

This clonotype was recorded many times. CDR3 loop: CASSLFRQGYNSPLHF. DNA of the CDR3: TGTGCCAGCAGTTTATTCCGACAGGGGTATAATTCACCCCTCCACTTT. The chain is built from TRBV27 and TRBJ1-6, with TRBD1 matching over 8 bases. The CDR3 sequence is 16 residues long. The V gene end was trimmed by 1 base and the J gene end by 4 bases; junction bases not matched to a gene: 3. CDR1 is MNHEY and CDR2 is SMNVEV in the germline V gene (reference sequence).

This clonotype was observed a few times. The CDR3 nucleotides are TGCGCCAGCAGCTTGCTTGTTGGGAATGAGCAGTTCTTC. Translated: CASSLLVGNEQFF. The rearrangement joins TRBV5-1 to TRBJ2-1; no definite D call. V lost 1 base and J lost 7, with 9 bases in between. The CDR3 is 13 residues long. Germline CDR1 SGHRS, CDR2 YFSETQ.

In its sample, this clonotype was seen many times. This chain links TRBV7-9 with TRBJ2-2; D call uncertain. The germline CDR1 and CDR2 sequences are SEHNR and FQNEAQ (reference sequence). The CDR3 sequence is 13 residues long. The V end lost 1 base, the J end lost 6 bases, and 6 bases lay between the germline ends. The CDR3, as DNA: TGTGCCAGCAGCTTAGAGGCCGCCGGGGAGCTGTTTTTT. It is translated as CASSLEAAGELFF.

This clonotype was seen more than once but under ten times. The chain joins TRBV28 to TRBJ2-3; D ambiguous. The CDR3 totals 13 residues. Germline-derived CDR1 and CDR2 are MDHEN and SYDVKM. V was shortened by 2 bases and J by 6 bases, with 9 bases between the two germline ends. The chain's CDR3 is CASSLPTEDTQYF. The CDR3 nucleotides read TGTGCCAGCAGTTTACCGACGGAGGATACGCAGTATTTT.

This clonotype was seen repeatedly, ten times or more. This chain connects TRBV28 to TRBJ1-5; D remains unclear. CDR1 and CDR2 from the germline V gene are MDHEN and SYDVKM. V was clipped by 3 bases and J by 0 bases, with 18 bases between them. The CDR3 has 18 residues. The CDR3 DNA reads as TGTGCCAGCAGTTTTCTGGGAGGGAGCGGCTATAGCAATCAGCCCCAGCATTTT. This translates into CASSFLGGSGYSNQPQHF. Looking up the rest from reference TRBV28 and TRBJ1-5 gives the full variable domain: DVKVTQSSRYLVKRTGEKVFLECVQDMDHENMFWYRQDPGLGLRLIYFSYDVKMKEKGDIPEGYSVSREKKERFSLILESASTNQTSMYLCASSFLGGSGYSNQPQHFGDGTRLSIL.

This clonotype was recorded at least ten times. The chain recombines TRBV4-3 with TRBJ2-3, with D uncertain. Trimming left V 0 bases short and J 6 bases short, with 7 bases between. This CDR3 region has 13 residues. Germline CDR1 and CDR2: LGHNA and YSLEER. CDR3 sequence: CASSQEIMDTQYF. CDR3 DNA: TGCGCCAGCAGCCAAGAGATAATGGATACGCAGTATTTT.

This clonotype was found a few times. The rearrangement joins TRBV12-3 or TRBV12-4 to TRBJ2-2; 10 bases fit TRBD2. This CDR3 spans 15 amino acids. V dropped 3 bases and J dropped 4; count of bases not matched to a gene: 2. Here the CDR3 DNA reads TGTGCCAGCAGTTTTCTAGCGGGAGCCACCGGGGAGCTGTTTTTT. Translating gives CASSFLAGATGELFF.

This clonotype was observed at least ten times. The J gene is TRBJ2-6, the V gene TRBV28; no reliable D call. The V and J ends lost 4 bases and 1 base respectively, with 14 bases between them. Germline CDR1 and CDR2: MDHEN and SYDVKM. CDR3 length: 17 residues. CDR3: CASSSESIGSGANVLTF. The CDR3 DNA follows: TGTGCCAGCAGTTCAGAAAGCATAGGGTCTGGGGCCAACGTCCTGACTTTC. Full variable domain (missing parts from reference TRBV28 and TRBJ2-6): DVKVTQSSRYLVKRTGEKVFLECVQDMDHENMFWYRQDPGLGLRLIYFSYDVKMKEKGDIPEGYSVSREKKERFSLILESASTNQTSMYLCASSSESIGSGANVLTFGAGSRLTVL.

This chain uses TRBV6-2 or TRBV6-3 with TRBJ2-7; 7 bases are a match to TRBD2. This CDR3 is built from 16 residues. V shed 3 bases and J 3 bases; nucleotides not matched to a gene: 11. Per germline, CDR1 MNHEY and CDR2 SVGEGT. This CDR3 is CASSYFQHSGNYEQYF. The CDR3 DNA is TGTGCCAGCAGTTATTTCCAACACAGCGGGAACTACGAGCAGTACTTC.

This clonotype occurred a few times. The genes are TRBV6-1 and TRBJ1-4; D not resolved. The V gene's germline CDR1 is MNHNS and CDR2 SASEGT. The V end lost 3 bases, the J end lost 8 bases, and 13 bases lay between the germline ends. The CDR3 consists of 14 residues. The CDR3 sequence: CASSDRWTAEKLFF. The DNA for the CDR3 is TGTGCCAGCAGTGATAGGTGGACGGCGGAAAAACTGTTTTTT.

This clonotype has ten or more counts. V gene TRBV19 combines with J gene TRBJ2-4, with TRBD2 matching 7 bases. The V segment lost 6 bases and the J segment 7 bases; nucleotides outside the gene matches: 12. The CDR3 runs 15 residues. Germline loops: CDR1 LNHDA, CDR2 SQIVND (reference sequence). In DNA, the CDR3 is TGTGCCAGTAGGCCCCCCGGGCCAGCGGGGAACATTCAGTACTTC. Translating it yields CASRPPGPAGNIQYF.

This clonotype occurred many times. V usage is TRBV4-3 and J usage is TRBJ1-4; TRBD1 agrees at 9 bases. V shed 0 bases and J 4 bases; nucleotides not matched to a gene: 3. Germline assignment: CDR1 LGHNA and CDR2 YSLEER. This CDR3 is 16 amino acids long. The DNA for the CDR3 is TGCGCCAGCAGCCAAGAACGGGGACAGGGTAATGAAAAACTGTTTTTT. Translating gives CASSQERGQGNEKLFF.

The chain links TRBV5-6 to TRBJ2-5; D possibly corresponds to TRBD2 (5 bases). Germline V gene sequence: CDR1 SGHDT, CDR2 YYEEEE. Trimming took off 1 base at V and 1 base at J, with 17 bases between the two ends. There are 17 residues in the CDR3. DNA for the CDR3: TGTGCCAGCAGCTTGCCATCGAGGGCGGCGATCCAAGAGACCCAGTACTTC. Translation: CASSLPSRAAIQETQYF.

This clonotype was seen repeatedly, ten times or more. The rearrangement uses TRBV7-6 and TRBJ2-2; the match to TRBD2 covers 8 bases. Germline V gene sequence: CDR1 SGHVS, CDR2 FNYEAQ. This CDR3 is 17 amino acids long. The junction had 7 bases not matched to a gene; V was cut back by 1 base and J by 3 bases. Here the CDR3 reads CASSLGPPGLDTGELFF. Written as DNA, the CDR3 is TGTGCCAGCAGCTTAGGGCCTCCGGGACTAGACACCGGGGAGCTGTTTTTT.

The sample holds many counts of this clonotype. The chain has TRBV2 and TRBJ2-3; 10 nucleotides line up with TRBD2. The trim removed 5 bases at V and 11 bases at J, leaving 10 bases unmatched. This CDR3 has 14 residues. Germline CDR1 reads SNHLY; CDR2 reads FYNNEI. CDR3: CASSQVAGGSGQYF. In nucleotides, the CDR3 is TGTGCCAGCAGTCAGGTAGCGGGGGGCTCTGGGCAGTATTTT. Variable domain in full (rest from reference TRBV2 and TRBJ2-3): EPEVTQTPSHQVTQMGQEVILRCVPISNHLYFYWYRQILGQKVEFLVSFYNNEISEKSEIFDDQFSVERPDGSNFTLKIRSTKLEDSAMYFCASSQVAGGSGQYFGPGTRLTVL.

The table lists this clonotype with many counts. DNA for the CDR3: TGTGCCAGCAGTGACACTACAGGGGGACAAGAGACCCAGTACTTC. It specifies CASSDTTGGQETQYF. This chain connects TRBV6-4 to TRBJ2-5; 8 positions match TRBD1. The CDR3 sequence is 15 residues long. CDR1 is MRHNA and CDR2 is SNTAGT in the germline V gene. The V gene end was trimmed by 2 bases and the J gene end by 2 bases; junction bases not matched to a gene: 4.

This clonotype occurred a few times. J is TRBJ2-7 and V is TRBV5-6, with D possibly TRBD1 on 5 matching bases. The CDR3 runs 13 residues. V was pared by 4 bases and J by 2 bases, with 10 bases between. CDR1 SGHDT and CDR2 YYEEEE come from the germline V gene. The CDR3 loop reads CASSQGRTYEQYF. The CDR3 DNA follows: TGTGCCAGCAGCCAGGGAAGGACCTACGAGCAGTACTTC.

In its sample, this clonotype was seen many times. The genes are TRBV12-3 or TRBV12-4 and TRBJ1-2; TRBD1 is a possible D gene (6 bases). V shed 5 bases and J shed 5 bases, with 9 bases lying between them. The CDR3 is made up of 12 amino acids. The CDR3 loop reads CASSGGQYGYTF. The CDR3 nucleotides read TGTGCCAGCAGTGGTGGACAGTATGGCTACACCTTC.

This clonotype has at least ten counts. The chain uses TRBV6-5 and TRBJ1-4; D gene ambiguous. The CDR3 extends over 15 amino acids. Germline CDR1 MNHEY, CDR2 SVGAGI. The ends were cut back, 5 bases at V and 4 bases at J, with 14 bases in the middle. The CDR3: CASSLRGRLNEKLFF. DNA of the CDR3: TGTGCCAGCAGTCTAAGAGGACGGCTTAATGAAAAACTGTTTTTT.

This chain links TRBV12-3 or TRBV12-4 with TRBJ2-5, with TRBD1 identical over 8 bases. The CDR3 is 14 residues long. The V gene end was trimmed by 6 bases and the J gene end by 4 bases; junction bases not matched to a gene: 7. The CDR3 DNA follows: TGTGCCAGCAGCTTTCCTGGGACAGGAGAGACCCAGTACTTC. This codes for CASSFPGTGETQYF.